This T cell receptor (beta chain) stems from a study of a mutant IDH1 vaccine in newly diagnosed glioma. Here immunoSEQ multiplex PCR was the method, and the copy in TCRdb shows in-frame clones only, minus some. The sample has roughly 38,000 clones, approximately 72% seen once. Described time point: week 23, last vaccination. Topical imiquimod accompanied each vaccine dose, which consisted of 300 ug of mutant IDH1 20-mer peptide. A word on this clone: Its antigen remains unidentified.

The V and J ends lost 5 bases and 0 bases respectively, with 11 bases between them. CDR1 and CDR2 (germline): SGHTA, FQGNSA. The CDR3 is made up of 15 amino acids. This sequence was found in a man aged 50-60 years with glioma. V gene TRBV7-2 combines with J gene TRBJ1-3; D ambiguous. Source: PBMCs, taken from a glioma patient whose treatment included an IDH1 peptide vaccine. The CDR3 reads CASSPDAYSGNTIYF. The CDR3 DNA sequence: TGTGCCAGCAGCCCTGATGCATACTCTGGAAACACCATATATTTT.